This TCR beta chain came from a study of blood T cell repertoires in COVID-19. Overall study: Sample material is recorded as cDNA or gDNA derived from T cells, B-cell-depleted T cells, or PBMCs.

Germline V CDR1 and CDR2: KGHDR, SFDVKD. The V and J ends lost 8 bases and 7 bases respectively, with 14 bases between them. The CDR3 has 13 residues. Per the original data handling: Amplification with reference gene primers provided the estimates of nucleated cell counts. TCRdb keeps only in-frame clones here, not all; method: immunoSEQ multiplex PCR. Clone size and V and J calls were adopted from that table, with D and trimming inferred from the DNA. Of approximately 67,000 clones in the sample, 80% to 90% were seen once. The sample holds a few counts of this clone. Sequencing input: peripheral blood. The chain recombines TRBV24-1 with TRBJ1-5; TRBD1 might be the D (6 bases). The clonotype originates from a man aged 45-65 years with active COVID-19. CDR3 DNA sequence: TGTGCCACCAACCAGGGGCGAGGGCAGCCCCAGCATTTT. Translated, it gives CATNQGRGQPQHF.